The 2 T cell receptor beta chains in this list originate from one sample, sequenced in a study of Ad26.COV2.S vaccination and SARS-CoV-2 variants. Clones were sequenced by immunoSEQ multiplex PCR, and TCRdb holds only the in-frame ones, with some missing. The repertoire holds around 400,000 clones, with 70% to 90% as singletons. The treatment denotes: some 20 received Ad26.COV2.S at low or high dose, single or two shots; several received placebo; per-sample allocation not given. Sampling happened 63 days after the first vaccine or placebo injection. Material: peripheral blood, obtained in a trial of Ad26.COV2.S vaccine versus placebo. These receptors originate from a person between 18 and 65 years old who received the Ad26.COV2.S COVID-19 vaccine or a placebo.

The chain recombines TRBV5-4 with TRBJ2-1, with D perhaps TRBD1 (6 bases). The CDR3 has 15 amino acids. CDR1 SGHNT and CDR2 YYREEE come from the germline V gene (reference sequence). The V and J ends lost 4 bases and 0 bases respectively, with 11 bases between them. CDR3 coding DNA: TGTGCCAGCAGCCTGGACAGTACCTCCTACAATGAGCAGTTCTTC. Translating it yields CASSLDSTSYNEQFF.

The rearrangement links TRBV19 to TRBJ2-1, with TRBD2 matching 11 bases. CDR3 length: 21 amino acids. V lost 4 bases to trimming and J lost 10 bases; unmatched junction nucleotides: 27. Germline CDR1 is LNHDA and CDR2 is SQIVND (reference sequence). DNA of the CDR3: TGTGCCAGTAGTAACGGCCCAACGGGACTAGCGGTCCACTCCCCACCTTGGGAGCAGTTCTTC. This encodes CASSNGPTGLAVHSPPWEQFF.